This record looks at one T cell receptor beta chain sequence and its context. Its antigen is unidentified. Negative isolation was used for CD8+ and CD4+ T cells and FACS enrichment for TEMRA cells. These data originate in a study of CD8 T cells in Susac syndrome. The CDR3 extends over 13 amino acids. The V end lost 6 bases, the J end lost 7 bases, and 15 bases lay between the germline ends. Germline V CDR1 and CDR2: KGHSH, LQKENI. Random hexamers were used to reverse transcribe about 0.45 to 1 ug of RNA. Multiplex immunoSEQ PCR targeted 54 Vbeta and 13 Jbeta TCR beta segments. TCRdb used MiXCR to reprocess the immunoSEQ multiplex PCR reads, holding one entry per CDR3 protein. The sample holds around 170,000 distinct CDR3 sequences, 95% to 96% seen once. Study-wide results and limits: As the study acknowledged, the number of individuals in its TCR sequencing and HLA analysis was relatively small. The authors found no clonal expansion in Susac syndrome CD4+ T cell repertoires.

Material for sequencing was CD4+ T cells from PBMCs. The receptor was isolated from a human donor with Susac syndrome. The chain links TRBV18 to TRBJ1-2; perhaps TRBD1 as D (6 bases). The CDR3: CASSREGERGYTF. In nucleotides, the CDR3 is TGTGCCAGCTCCCGGGAGGGGGAACGTGGCTACACCTTC. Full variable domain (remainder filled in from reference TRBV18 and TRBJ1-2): NAGVMQNPRHLVRRRGQEARLRCSPMKGHSHVYWYRQLPEEGLKFMVYLQKENIIDESGMPKERFSAEFPKEGPSILRIQQVVRGDSAAYFCASSREGERGYTFGSGTRLTVV.